Listed below are T cell receptor beta chains from one sample, sequenced in a study of blood T cell repertoires in COVID-19. TCRdb's copy holds only in-frame clones and misses some; the assay was immunoSEQ multiplex PCR. Counted here are around 220,000 clones, roughly 87% occurring once; the ten biggest clones make up just under 6.5%. The material sequenced was PBMCs or T cells enriched from blood (not recorded which). Receptors were obtained from a woman aged 25-40 years with acute COVID-19. Both conserved end residues are part of each CDR3. D genes are given only for firm matches. Part of the rows lack a size; the others show once, few, many or a class for expanded clones.

few	-	TRBV28	TRBJ1-1	CAGSQGQGVRHTEAFF	TGTGCCGGATCCCAGGGTCAGGGCGTGAGACACACTGAAGCTTTCTTT
-	TRBD1	TRBV2	TRBJ2-7	CASSGQGARYEQYF	TGTGCCAGCAGTGGGCAGGGGGCGCGGTACGAGCAGTACTTC
-	TRBD1	TRBV30	TRBJ1-6	CALRDRGSSSPLHF	TGTGCCCTCCGGGACAGGGGGTCTAGTTCACCCCTCCACTTT
-	-	TRBV25-1	TRBJ2-3	CASSGDEAGSGYF	TGTGCCAGCAGTGGGGATGAGGCGGGCTCCGGCTATTTT
-	-	TRBV2	TRBJ2-1	CASTAKGQGGNEQFF	TGTGCCAGCACCGCCAAGGGGCAGGGGGGCAATGAGCAGTTCTTC
-	-	TRBV27	TRBJ1-1	CASSLRRRNTEAFF	TGTGCCAGCAGTTTACGACGGAGGAACACTGAAGCTTTCTTT
-	-	TRBV5-4	TRBJ2-1	CASSLVLASDEQFF	TGTGCCAGCAGCTTGGTCCTAGCTTCCGATGAGCAGTTCTTC
-	TRBD2	TRBV19	TRBJ2-1	CASSEETLASGGPSSYNEQFF	TGTGCCAGTAGTGAAGAGACTCTAGCTAGCGGGGGCCCCAGCTCCTACAATGAGCAGTTCTTC
-	-	TRBV2	TRBJ1-1	CASSPLMASNTEAFF	TGTGCCAGCAGCCCCCTTATGGCCTCGAACACTGAAGCTTTCTTT
-	-	TRBV19	TRBJ1-5	CASSLRGVEWLQHF	TGTGCCAGTAGCTTGCGGGGGGTTGAGTGGCTCCAGCATTTT
-	-	TRBV29-1	TRBJ1-2	CSVGPDRSFGYTF	TGCAGCGTTGGCCCCGACAGGTCTTTTGGCTACACCTTC
-	-	TRBV28	TRBJ1-5	CASSERDTINQPQHF	TGTGCCAGCAGTGAACGGGACACCATCAATCAGCCCCAGCATTTT
-	-	TRBV28	TRBJ2-1	CASSRFRGDIFIPSDEQFF	TGTGCCAGCAGTAGGTTCAGGGGAGATATATTTATTCCTTCAGATGAGCAGTTCTTC
-	TRBD2	TRBV5-5	TRBJ2-5	CASSLGLAGEETQYF	TGTGCCAGCAGCTTGGGACTAGCGGGAGAAGAGACCCAGTACTTC
-	-	TRBV28	TRBJ1-5	CASSFNQPQHF	TGTGCCAGCAGCTTTAATCAGCCCCAGCATTTT
-	TRBD1	TRBV7-9	TRBJ1-1	CASSNEQGVNTEAFF	TGTGCCAGCAGCAATGAACAGGGGGTGAACACTGAAGCTTTCTTT
-	-	TRBV29-1	TRBJ2-6	CSVTRGTGANVLTF	TGCAGCGTAACAAGGGGGACAGGGGCCAACGTCCTGACTTTC
-	-	TRBV6-5	TRBJ1-1	CASSLGWQGKTEAFF	TGTGCCAGCAGCTTAGGGTGGCAGGGGAAAACTGAAGCTTTCTTT
-	TRBD1	TRBV29-1	TRBJ1-2	CSVPGQGATGYTF	TGCAGCGTACCGGGACAGGGGGCGACTGGCTACACCTTC
-	TRBD1	TRBV28	TRBJ1-1	CASRGTGRNTEAFF	TGTGCCAGCAGAGGGACAGGGCGGAACACTGAAGCTTTCTTT
once	-	TRBV4-3	TRBJ1-4	CASSQDPLTMGEKLFF	TGCGCCAGCAGCCAAGACCCTTTAACTATGGGTGAAAAACTGTTTTTT
few	TRBD2	TRBV5-6	TRBJ2-7	CASSGTLGRSYEQYF	TGTGCCAGCAGCGGAACCCTCGGGAGGTCCTACGAGCAGTACTTC
-	TRBD1	TRBV3-1/TRBV3-2	TRBJ1-1	CASSQTGLEAFF	TGTGCCAGCAGCCAGACAGGGTTGGAAGCTTTCTTT
-	TRBD1	TRBV6-5	TRBJ1-1	CATLIRDSSGEAFF	TGTGCCACTTTAATCCGGGACAGTTCGGGTGAAGCTTTCTTT
-	TRBD2	TRBV7-6	TRBJ2-1	CASSTRTSGISYNEQFF	TGTGCCAGCAGCACTAGGACTAGCGGGATATCCTACAATGAGCAGTTCTTC
-	TRBD1	TRBV19	TRBJ2-7	CASSLPDRRYEQYF	TGTGCCAGTAGTCTCCCGGACAGGAGATACGAGCAGTACTTC
-	TRBD2	TRBV6-2/TRBV6-3	TRBJ2-7	CASSYSAGSYEQYF	TGTGCCAGCAGTTACTCAGCGGGGTCCTACGAGCAGTACTTC
-	TRBD1	TRBV15	TRBJ2-2	CATSIRQGPTGELFF	TGTGCCACCAGCATCAGACAGGGTCCCACCGGGGAGCTGTTTTTT
-	TRBD1	TRBV24-1	TRBJ2-2	CATSDPGQGNTGELFF	TGTGCCACCAGTGACCCAGGACAGGGTAACACCGGGGAGCTGTTTTTT
-	TRBD1	TRBV5-4	TRBJ1-2	CARDRDNYGYTF	TGTGCCAGAGACAGGGACAACTATGGCTACACCTTC
-	-	TRBV6-5	TRBJ2-7	CASSLSGLVTGEQYF	TGTGCCAGCAGCCTTAGCGGTCTTGTAACCGGCGAGCAGTACTTC
-	TRBD2	TRBV7-6	TRBJ2-3	CASSLQAGVLPSTDTQYF	TGTGCCAGCAGCTTACAAGCGGGAGTCCTCCCTAGCACAGATACGCAGTATTTT
once	-	TRBV28	TRBJ1-2	CASTSGTLNGYTF	TGTGCCAGCACCTCCGGGACACTGAATGGCTACACCTTC
-	-	TRBV6-2/TRBV6-3	TRBJ1-1	CASSYPGGEAFF	TGTGCCAGCAGTTACCCCGGGGGGGAAGCTTTCTTT
-	TRBD1	TRBV7-8	TRBJ2-7	CASSIGQGETNEQYF	TGTGCCAGCAGCATAGGACAGGGGGAGACTAACGAGCAGTACTTC
few	TRBD1	TRBV7-8	TRBJ2-7	CASSSTGGGYEQYF	TGTGCCAGCAGCTCGACAGGGGGAGGCTACGAGCAGTACTTC
-	-	TRBV3-1/TRBV3-2	TRBJ2-5	CASSAGGRSRGTQYF	TGTGCCAGCAGCGCAGGAGGGAGGAGTCGAGGGACCCAGTACTTC
-	TRBD1	TRBV5-6	TRBJ1-1	CASSLQGAGGAYEAFF	TGTGCCAGCAGCCTCCAAGGGGCAGGGGGCGCCTATGAAGCTTTCTTT